A selection of T cell receptor beta chains follows, all from one sample in a study of early T cells in non-severe SARS-CoV-2 infection. TCRdb re-called the 5' RACE reads with MiXCR, one entry per CDR3 protein. The table lists around 50,000 distinct CDR3 sequences, more than 9% of them singletons. Sequenced sample: whole blood. The origin of the receptors is an adult who was a healthcare worker with PCR-confirmed SARS-CoV-2 infection or an uninfected control (not recorded which). Each CDR3 is given without its conserved first and last residue. D genes are given only for firm matches.

d_gene	j_gene	v_gene	CDR3aa
NA	TRBJ1-6	TRBV5-1	ASSFEGPRPLH
TRBD1	TRBJ2-1	TRBV24-1	ATSDSTGQGVYNEQF
NA	TRBJ2-2	TRBV27	ASSRLQNTGELF
NA	TRBJ2-7	TRBV12-3/TRBV12-4	ASSLGYGTYEQY
TRBD1	TRBJ1-5	TRBV19	ASSMDRVGQPQH
NA	TRBJ2-7	TRBV2	ASKGDAHNYEQY
NA	TRBJ2-5	TRBV6-5	ASSYGLRETQY
NA	TRBJ2-1	TRBV20-1	SASSGPGNEQF
NA	TRBJ1-1	TRBV11-2	ASSLVVGNTEAF
NA	TRBJ2-5	TRBV6-5	ASSYSPGEETQY
TRBD1	TRBJ1-6	TRBV7-2	ASSHGDRGTYNSPLH
NA	TRBJ2-3	TRBV7-9	ASSLPDSTDTQY
TRBD1	TRBJ2-3	TRBV2	ASSTRQGSTDTQY
NA	TRBJ2-1	TRBV6-1	ASTAGRGYEQF
TRBD2	TRBJ2-3	TRBV6-6	ASSTGLAPYQPQY
NA	TRBJ2-7	TRBV11-2	ASSGTSSSYEQY
TRBD1	TRBJ2-3	TRBV5-1	ASFRDRGTDTQY
NA	TRBJ2-3	TRBV29-1	SVATLNTDTQY
NA	TRBJ2-2	TRBV12-3/TRBV12-4	ASSFFTGELF
NA	TRBJ2-1	TRBV7-8	ASSLGTASDEQF
TRBD1	TRBJ1-4	TRBV9	ASSVNTGGATNEKLF
NA	TRBJ1-1	TRBV9	ASSPSPKPEAF
NA	TRBJ1-1	TRBV25-1	ASSGRTVEAF
NA	TRBJ2-6	TRBV7-9	ASTLAYGANVLT
TRBD1	TRBJ2-1	TRBV5-1	ATARTGGVYNEQF
TRBD1	TRBJ1-2	TRBV7-2	ARRGGDYGYT
TRBD1	TRBJ2-3	TRBV5-4	ASSLGTGGFTDTQY
NA	TRBJ2-5	TRBV20-1	SAHPPSGVRETQY
NA	TRBJ2-6	TRBV28	ASTGAGAGTGNSGANVLT
NA	TRBJ2-7	TRBV28	ASRPHGIPEGRAYEQY
TRBD1	TRBJ1-1	TRBV5-4	ASSLVSAPGQTNTEAF
NA	TRBJ1-1	TRBV9	ASSVGSGQMGLGAF
NA	TRBJ2-2	TRBV28	ASSSPHTGELF
TRBD1	TRBJ2-2	TRBV28	ASKTGTVSTGELF
NA	TRBJ2-1	TRBV28	ASSTPWESSYNEQF
NA	TRBJ2-5	TRBV12-3/TRBV12-4	ASSYQGSQETQY
NA	TRBJ2-7	TRBV20-1	SARVGGPYEQY
NA	TRBJ1-2	TRBV6-6	ASSLGPTYGYT
NA	TRBJ2-1	TRBV10-1	ASRDSSSSYNEQF
NA	TRBJ2-7	TRBV6-1	ASSRELRYEQY
NA	TRBJ2-1	TRBV29-1	SVRRGSYNEQF
NA	TRBJ2-1	TRBV5-4	ASSLYVTRSSYNEQF
NA	TRBJ2-4	TRBV3-1	ASSQEAQLAKNIQY
NA	TRBJ2-5	TRBV6-6	ASNRVQETQY
TRBD2	TRBJ2-3	TRBV11-3	ASSSTSARTDTQY
NA	TRBJ1-1	TRBV7-8	ASSLGIYTEAF
NA	TRBJ2-2	TRBV27	ASRGRGELF
NA	TRBJ2-3	TRBV12-3/TRBV12-4	ASSQKGYPTDTQY
TRBD2	TRBJ2-5	TRBV14	ASSQDLPSGGETQY